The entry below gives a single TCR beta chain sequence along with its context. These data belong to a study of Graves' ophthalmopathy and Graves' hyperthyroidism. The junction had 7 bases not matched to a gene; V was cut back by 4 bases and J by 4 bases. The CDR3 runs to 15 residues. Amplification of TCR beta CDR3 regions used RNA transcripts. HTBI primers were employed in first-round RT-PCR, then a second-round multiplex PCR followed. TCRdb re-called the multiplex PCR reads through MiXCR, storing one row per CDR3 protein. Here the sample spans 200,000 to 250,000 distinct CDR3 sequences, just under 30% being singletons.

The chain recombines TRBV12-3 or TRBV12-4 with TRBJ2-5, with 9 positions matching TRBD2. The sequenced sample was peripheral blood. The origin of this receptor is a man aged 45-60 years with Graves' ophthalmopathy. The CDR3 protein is CASSSGGLARETQYF. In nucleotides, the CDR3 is TGTGCCAGCAGTTCCGGGGGACTAGCACGAGAGACCCAGTACTTC.